Shown below are 8 T cell receptor beta chains from a single sample sequenced in a study of blood T cell repertoires in COVID-19. The protocol was immunoSEQ multiplex PCR, while the TCRdb copy is restricted to in-frame clones and leaves out a portion. The sample records 110,000 to 150,000 clones, approximately 91% being singletons. The sequenced sample consisted of peripheral blood. The receptors derive from a man between 65 and 80 years old with acute or convalescent COVID-19.

V usage is TRBV20-1 and J usage is TRBJ2-2, with D possibly being TRBD1 (6 bases). The CDR3 consists of 11 residues. Germline CDR1 DFQATT, CDR2 SNEGSKA (reference sequence). Trimming cost V 4 bases and J 6 bases, with 6 bases left between them. The CDR3, as DNA: TGCAGTGCTACAGGGGCCGGGGAGCTGTTTTTT. Translation gives CSATGAGELFF.

The rearrangement links TRBV7-2 to TRBJ1-1, with TRBD1 matching over 9 bases. J gave up 6 bases and V 7 bases, and 9 bases lay outside the gene matches. Germline V lookup: CDR1 SGHTA, CDR2 FQGNSA. CDR3 length: 14 amino acids. CDR3 DNA: TGTGCCAGCAACGACGGGACAGGGTCTGCTGAAGCTTTCTTT. Protein sequence: CASNDGTGSAEAFF.

A single count supports this clone. CDR3 loop: CASSLSAGGLNEQFF. The CDR3 DNA follows: TGTGCCAGCAGCTTGTCAGCGGGAGGATTAAATGAGCAGTTCTTC. The chain is built from TRBV5-4 and TRBJ2-1, with 9 positions matching TRBD2. The germline CDR1 and CDR2 sequences are SGHNT and YYREEE (reference sequence). V shed 1 base, J shed 7 bases, and the junction held 6 bases outside the gene matches. CDR3 length equals 15 residues.

The rearrangement links TRBV5-4 to TRBJ1-1, with TRBD1 matching 9 bases. Losses at the gene ends were 3 bases for V and 5 bases for J; bases not matched to a gene: 5. Germline V gives CDR1 SGHNT, CDR2 YYREEE (reference sequence). The CDR3 runs to 14 residues. CDR3 region: CASSSQGARTEAFF. CDR3 nucleotide sequence: TGTGCCAGCAGCTCACAGGGGGCGAGAACTGAAGCTTTCTTT.

This clone was observed a handful of times. J is TRBJ1-4 and V is TRBV9; 7 nucleotides line up with TRBD1. The V and J ends lost 3 bases and 4 bases, in that order; junction bases with no gene match: 6. Germline lookup yields CDR1 SGDLS and CDR2 YYNGEE. The CDR3 has 15 amino acids. CDR3 region: CASSARQGDNEKLFF. The DNA for the CDR3 is TGTGCCAGCAGCGCTAGACAGGGAGATAATGAAAAACTGTTTTTT.

On this clone itself: Within the sample, other DNA sequences also encode this same CDR3. The chain joins TRBV7-8 to TRBJ2-7, with TRBD2 matching over 7 bases. J was trimmed by 0 bases and V by 1 base; bases with no gene match: 0. Germline CDR1 is SGHVS and CDR2 is FQNEAQ. The CDR3 covers 14 residues. CDR3 region: CASSLGGGSYEQYF. The CDR3 nucleotides are TGTGCCAGCAGCTTAGGGGGGGGCTCCTACGAGCAGTACTTC.

The chain uses TRBV7-8 and TRBJ1-1, with D possibly matching TRBD1 (6 bases). The germline V gene encodes CDR1 SGHVS and CDR2 FQNEAQ. This CDR3 region has 15 residues. V lost 5 bases and J lost 0, with 13 bases in between. CDR3 amino acids: CASSNTQGLNTEAFF. The CDR3 DNA is TGTGCCAGCAGCAATACGCAGGGGCTGAACACTGAAGCTTTCTTT.

The V call is TRBV5-1, the J call TRBJ1-1; D uncertain. The CDR3 has 14 residues. The V end was cut by 1 base, the J end by 1 base, with 8 bases between. Germline CDR1 is SGHRS and CDR2 is YFSETQ. The CDR3 is CASSLTLRNTEAFF. The CDR3 DNA is TGCGCCAGCAGCTTGACCCTAAGGAACACTGAAGCTTTCTTT.